The source of this T cell receptor beta chain is a study of CD8+ T cells in alopecia areata. Study outcomes and limitations: Across lesional scalp, and particularly alopecia totalis/universalis, clonality surpassed that of normal scalp. During tofacitinib treatment, many expanded lesional clones remained in scalp and blood.

After isolation, RNA underwent reverse transcription to generate cDNA as the sequencing template. Data came from immunoSEQ multiplex PCR; TCRdb stores just in-frame clones and leaves some out. The profile shows 200,000 to 250,000 clones, less than 65% of them singletons. The CDR3 consists of 15 residues. Germline V gives CDR1 MGHDK, CDR2 SYGVNS. The trim removed 6 bases at V and 4 bases at J, leaving 8 bases unmatched. A word on this clone: Its antigen remains unidentified.

Treatment in this sample: oral pan-JAK inhibitor, 5-10 mg twice daily. The sequence came from a human donor with alopecia areata. This sequence joins TRBV25-1 and TRBJ1-1; TRBD1 agrees at 10 bases. The source material was CD4+ T cells sorted from blood, sampled at week 4, from a patient treated with tofacitinib. The CDR3 nucleotides read TGTGCCAGCAGCCCTACCCGGACAGGGGGCACTGAAGCTTTCTTT. This sequence encodes CASSPTRTGGTEAFF.